This is a list of T cell receptor beta chains from one sample in a study of CD8+ T cells in alopecia areata. Sequenced by immunoSEQ multiplex PCR; TCRdb stores in-frame clones only, minus some. The sample has tens of thousands of clones, 29% seen once. Source: CD8+ T cells sorted from blood, taken at week 4, from a patient treated with tofacitinib. The receptors come from a human donor with alopecia areata. Both conserved end residues are part of each CDR3. The order of the fields is V gene, J gene, clone size, D gene, CDR3 DNA, CDR3 protein. D genes are given only for firm matches. Rows give clone size only sometimes, using once, few, many, or a class for an expanded clone.

v_gene: TRBV30; j_gene: TRBJ2-7; abundance: -; d_gene: -; CDR3nt: TGTGCCTGGAGTGTACCCCCCCCCTACGAGCAGTACTTC; CDR3aa: CAWSVPPPYEQYF
v_gene: TRBV9; j_gene: TRBJ2-7; abundance: -; d_gene: TRBD2; CDR3nt: TGTGCCAGCAGCGTAGGGACTAGCGGGAGCTACGAGCAGTACTTC; CDR3aa: CASSVGTSGSYEQYF
v_gene: TRBV30; j_gene: TRBJ2-2; abundance: few; d_gene: TRBD1; CDR3nt: TGTGCCTGGAGTGTGGGACAGCCCACCGGGGAGCTGTTTTTT; CDR3aa: CAWSVGQPTGELFF
v_gene: TRBV6-5; j_gene: TRBJ2-5; abundance: few; d_gene: TRBD1; CDR3nt: TGTGCCAGCAGGCGACAGGGGGCTTGGGAGACCCAGTACTTC; CDR3aa: CASRRQGAWETQYF
v_gene: TRBV5-1; j_gene: TRBJ1-1; abundance: -; d_gene: TRBD1; CDR3nt: TGCGCCAGCAGCTTACAGGGGGCGAGCACTGAAGCTTTCTTT; CDR3aa: CASSLQGASTEAFF
v_gene: TRBV10-3; j_gene: TRBJ1-1; abundance: -; d_gene: -; CDR3nt: TGTGCCATCAGTGAGTCAAATACTGGAACCCTTGAGGCTTTCTTT; CDR3aa: CAISESNTGTLEAFF
v_gene: TRBV13; j_gene: TRBJ1-4; abundance: -; d_gene: -; CDR3nt: TGTGCCAGCAGCTTTTTGGGGAGTAATGAAAAACTGTTTTTT; CDR3aa: CASSFLGSNEKLFF
v_gene: TRBV29-1; j_gene: TRBJ2-7; abundance: few; d_gene: -; CDR3nt: TGCAGCGTCCTTGGGTACGAGCAGTACTTC; CDR3aa: CSVLGYEQYF
v_gene: TRBV7-9; j_gene: TRBJ2-4; abundance: -; d_gene: TRBD2; CDR3nt: TGTGCCAGCAGCGGGACTAGCGGGAGTGCCAAAAACATTCAGTACTTC; CDR3aa: CASSGTSGSAKNIQYF
v_gene: TRBV7-6; j_gene: TRBJ2-3; abundance: many; d_gene: -; CDR3nt: TGTGCCAGCAGCACAGATACGCAGTATTTT; CDR3aa: CASSTDTQYF
v_gene: TRBV5-1; j_gene: TRBJ2-7; abundance: -; d_gene: TRBD2; CDR3nt: TGCGCCAGCACCGGGGGGGCTAGCGGGAGCTCCTACGAGCAGTACTTC; CDR3aa: CASTGGASGSSYEQYF
v_gene: TRBV5-6; j_gene: TRBJ1-1; abundance: -; d_gene: TRBD1; CDR3nt: TGTGCCAGCAGCAAGAGATGGACAGGGCACACTGAAGCTTTCTTT; CDR3aa: CASSKRWTGHTEAFF
v_gene: TRBV6-1; j_gene: TRBJ2-6; abundance: -; d_gene: -; CDR3nt: TGTGCCAGCGGTGGGATCGGGGCCTCTGGGGCCAACGTCCTGACTTTC; CDR3aa: CASGGIGASGANVLTF
v_gene: TRBV9; j_gene: TRBJ2-7; abundance: -; d_gene: -; CDR3nt: TGTGCCAGCAGCCCCCTCGACAGGAACTACGAGCAGTACTTC; CDR3aa: CASSPLDRNYEQYF
v_gene: TRBV5-1; j_gene: TRBJ2-3; abundance: -; d_gene: TRBD1; CDR3nt: TGCGCCAGCAGCTTCGGACAGGATTACACAGATACGCAGTATTTT; CDR3aa: CASSFGQDYTDTQYF
v_gene: TRBV29-1; j_gene: TRBJ1-4; abundance: -; d_gene: -; CDR3nt: TGCAGCGTTGAAGATCTCTTAGGGGGTGGAAAAACTAATGAAAAACTGTTTTTT; CDR3aa: CSVEDLLGGGKTNEKLFF
v_gene: TRBV29-1; j_gene: TRBJ2-2; abundance: -; d_gene: TRBD1; CDR3nt: TGCAGCGTTGTAAAGGGGGCGGGGGAGCTGTTTTTT; CDR3aa: CSVVKGAGELFF
v_gene: TRBV27; j_gene: TRBJ1-1; abundance: -; d_gene: -; CDR3nt: TGTGCCAGCAGTTTAATGGGAAAAGAAGCTTTCTTT; CDR3aa: CASSLMGKEAFF
v_gene: TRBV28; j_gene: TRBJ1-1; abundance: -; d_gene: -; CDR3nt: TGTGCCAGCAGTGGGTTGAACACTGAAGCTTTCTTT; CDR3aa: CASSGLNTEAFF
v_gene: TRBV5-4; j_gene: TRBJ2-5; abundance: few; d_gene: -; CDR3nt: TGTGCCAGCAGTATTGGGGCGGGATCGCTACAAGAGACCCAGTACTTC; CDR3aa: CASSIGAGSLQETQYF
v_gene: TRBV25-1; j_gene: TRBJ2-1; abundance: -; d_gene: -; CDR3nt: TGTGCCAGCAGTGATAGGATCTTC; CDR3aa: CASSDRIF
v_gene: TRBV29-1; j_gene: TRBJ1-2; abundance: -; d_gene: TRBD1; CDR3nt: TGCAGCGTTTCCCTCACGGGGGACAGGGGCTACTATGGCTACACCTTC; CDR3aa: CSVSLTGDRGYYGYTF
v_gene: TRBV7-2; j_gene: TRBJ2-5; abundance: -; d_gene: TRBD2; CDR3nt: TGTGCCAGCAGGTCTAGCGGGAGGGTTGAGACCCAGTACTTC; CDR3aa: CASRSSGRVETQYF
v_gene: TRBV29-1; j_gene: TRBJ2-2; abundance: few; d_gene: -; CDR3nt: TGCAGCGCCCCATCCCTCACCGGGGAGCTGTTTTTT; CDR3aa: CSAPSLTGELFF
v_gene: TRBV2; j_gene: TRBJ2-2; abundance: few; d_gene: -; CDR3nt: TGTGCCAGCAGTGAAGCGCCAGGGGCCGGGGAGCTGTTTTTT; CDR3aa: CASSEAPGAGELFF
v_gene: TRBV6-5; j_gene: TRBJ1-1; abundance: few; d_gene: -; CDR3nt: TGTGCCAGCAGTTTAAGGGGAAGGGGGAACACTGAAGCTTTCTTT; CDR3aa: CASSLRGRGNTEAFF
v_gene: TRBV15; j_gene: TRBJ2-7; abundance: -; d_gene: TRBD1; CDR3nt: TGTGCCACCAGCAGACCGGGGACAGGGGCCTACGAGCAGTACTTC; CDR3aa: CATSRPGTGAYEQYF
v_gene: TRBV7-2; j_gene: TRBJ2-1; abundance: few; d_gene: TRBD1; CDR3nt: TGTGCCAGCAGTACTACAGGGGGCGACATGTACCTGTTCTTC; CDR3aa: CASSTTGGDMYLFF
v_gene: TRBV27; j_gene: TRBJ2-3; abundance: -; d_gene: -; CDR3nt: TGTGCCAGCAGTTTAGGGGGAGAAGTTCCAGATACGCAGTATTTT; CDR3aa: CASSLGGEVPDTQYF
v_gene: TRBV7-9; j_gene: TRBJ1-2; abundance: -; d_gene: -; CDR3nt: TGTGCCAGCAGCTTATCGGGGTTTTCTGATGGCTACACCTTC; CDR3aa: CASSLSGFSDGYTF
v_gene: TRBV5-1; j_gene: TRBJ2-3; abundance: few; d_gene: TRBD1; CDR3nt: TGCGCCAGCAGCTTGAAAGGGACAGACACAGATACGCAGTATTTT; CDR3aa: CASSLKGTDTDTQYF
v_gene: TRBV4-1; j_gene: TRBJ1-6; abundance: -; d_gene: -; CDR3nt: TGCGCCAGCAGCCCCGCCCAGGGCACCCGGGTACCCCTCCACTTT; CDR3aa: CASSPAQGTRVPLHF
v_gene: TRBV5-6; j_gene: TRBJ1-5; abundance: -; d_gene: -; CDR3nt: TGTGCCAGCAGCTTTCTACAGGGACGACAGCCCCAGCATTTT; CDR3aa: CASSFLQGRQPQHF
v_gene: TRBV4-1; j_gene: TRBJ1-5; abundance: few; d_gene: -; CDR3nt: TGCGCCAGCAGTCGGAGACCCGGTAATCAGCCCCAGCATTTT; CDR3aa: CASSRRPGNQPQHF
v_gene: TRBV28; j_gene: TRBJ2-2; abundance: few; d_gene: -; CDR3nt: TGTGCCAGCAGTTTATCCCCCTCACTCGGGGAGCTGTTTTTT; CDR3aa: CASSLSPSLGELFF
v_gene: TRBV2; j_gene: TRBJ2-7; abundance: few; d_gene: TRBD2; CDR3nt: TGTGCCAGGAGAGCACCGGGGGGCGAGCAGTACTTC; CDR3aa: CARRAPGGEQYF
v_gene: TRBV4-1; j_gene: TRBJ1-2; abundance: -; d_gene: TRBD1; CDR3nt: TGCGCCAGCAGCCAAGTTCAGGGGGGTGGCTACACCTTC; CDR3aa: CASSQVQGGGYTF
v_gene: TRBV27; j_gene: TRBJ2-1; abundance: few; d_gene: -; CDR3nt: TGTGCCAGCAGTTTATCCCGCAGGGGCAATGAGCAGTTCTTC; CDR3aa: CASSLSRRGNEQFF
v_gene: TRBV5-6; j_gene: TRBJ2-1; abundance: once; d_gene: -; CDR3nt: TGTGCCAGCAGCTTGGTAGGCCTGAGCTCCTACAATGAGCAGTTCTTC; CDR3aa: CASSLVGLSSYNEQFF
v_gene: TRBV5-1; j_gene: TRBJ1-1; abundance: -; d_gene: -; CDR3nt: TGCGCCAGCAGCTTTGGAGGCGCTGAAGCTTTCTTT; CDR3aa: CASSFGGAEAFF
v_gene: TRBV7-8; j_gene: TRBJ2-3; abundance: -; d_gene: -; CDR3nt: TGTGCCAGCAGCTTAGCACTAGTTGCAGATACGCAGTATTTT; CDR3aa: CASSLALVADTQYF
v_gene: TRBV7-9; j_gene: TRBJ1-5; abundance: -; d_gene: -; CDR3nt: TGTGCCAGCAGCTTCGGAGAGGGGTGGAGCAATCAGCCCCAGCATTTT; CDR3aa: CASSFGEGWSNQPQHF
v_gene: TRBV4-3; j_gene: TRBJ1-2; abundance: -; d_gene: -; CDR3nt: TGCGCCAGCAGCCAAGATGCAGGGTCGTATGGCTACACCTTC; CDR3aa: CASSQDAGSYGYTF
v_gene: TRBV30; j_gene: TRBJ2-1; abundance: -; d_gene: -; CDR3nt: TGTGCCTGGAGTGTACAGGGCAGTTACAATGAGCAGTTCTTC; CDR3aa: CAWSVQGSYNEQFF
v_gene: TRBV29-1; j_gene: TRBJ2-1; abundance: -; d_gene: TRBD2; CDR3nt: TGCAGCGTTGAGGGACTAGCCCGAACACGAGGGAATGAGCAGTTCTTC; CDR3aa: CSVEGLARTRGNEQFF
v_gene: TRBV29-1; j_gene: TRBJ2-7; abundance: -; d_gene: TRBD2; CDR3nt: TGCAGCGTTGCCAGCGGGAGGACCTACGAGCAGTACTTC; CDR3aa: CSVASGRTYEQYF
v_gene: TRBV30; j_gene: TRBJ2-5; abundance: -; d_gene: -; CDR3nt: TGTGCCTGGGGGACGGTTAGCGTCTCTGAGACCCAGTACTTC; CDR3aa: CAWGTVSVSETQYF
v_gene: TRBV29-1; j_gene: TRBJ1-1; abundance: few; d_gene: -; CDR3nt: TGCAGCGTTGACGCCAGGGTCACTGAAGCTTTCTTT; CDR3aa: CSVDARVTEAFF
v_gene: TRBV27; j_gene: TRBJ2-7; abundance: few; d_gene: -; CDR3nt: TGTGCCAGCAGTTTAGCTGGCGGCCCCTACGAGCAGTACTTC; CDR3aa: CASSLAGGPYEQYF